This T cell receptor beta chain was captured by sequencing in a study of response to subunit inactivated influenza vaccine listed by TCRdb under 2018. Background on the whole study: To follow how T cells responded to a trivalent subunit inactivated influenza vaccine, the researchers relied on deep quantitative profiling of the T cell receptor repertoire. Broader findings and caveats from the paper: According to the authors, only a limited number of new T cells may be recruited by each seasonal influenza vaccination.

On this clonotype itself: Its recognized antigen is unknown. One base away there is no much larger clone; base qualities are not given.

The receptor library was made with RT-PCR. The listed sequencing device is Illumina HiSeq 2500. TCRdb applied fastp at Q25 and MiXCR to the public reads, then kept only in-frame beta chains. Entries that share a CDR3 protein sequence are merged under the most common genes and DNA. Here the sample has 800,000 to 1,000,000 distinct CDR3 sequences; 21% occur a single time. The biggest ten clones account for 10% of the sample. Taken from the germline V gene (reference sequence), the CDR1 and CDR2 loops are DFQATT and SNEGSKA. Reading from cysteine to phenylalanine, the CDR3 counts 11 amino acids. Of all the DNA, just the CDR3 is kept, 33 bases in frame from base 1. V is cut back by 0 bases and J by 9 bases, with 1 base in the junction unmatched.

The sequence was collected from a man aged 45-60 years who received an inactivated influenza vaccine. Donor details come from another sample of the same person, matched by shared clones. The chain links TRBV20-1 with TRBJ2-5; TRBD2 lines up with 7 middle nucleotides. Sequenced here: PBMCs from blood, sampled approximately 5 days after vaccination. CDR3 sequence: CSAREREAQYF. The bases are TGCAGTGCTAGAGAACGGGAGGCCCAGTACTTC.